This is a list of T cell receptor beta chains from one sample in a study of shared clonotypes between healthy human individuals. The assay was immunoSEQ multiplex PCR, and TCRdb's table has in-frame clones only and misses some. The data hold 2 million to 2.5 million clones, with 90% to 95% observed a single time. Sequences were obtained from naive CD4+ T cells sorted from blood. These receptors originate from a man between 18 and 35 years old in good health. CDR3s include the opening cysteine and the closing phenylalanine or tryptophan. A D gene is named only where the DNA matches it firmly. Clone size, where shown, is once, few, many, or a class for clones that have expanded.

>16|-|TRBJ2-3|TRBV19|TRBD2
TGTGCCAGTAGTATAGCACGACTAGCGGGAGTAGATACGCAGTATTTT
CASSIARLAGVDTQYF
>15|-|TRBJ2-3|TRBV7-9|TRBD1
TGTGCCAGCAGCTTAGCACAGGGGGAAACAGATACGCAGTATTTT
CASSLAQGETDTQYF
>17|-|TRBJ2-1|TRBV15|TRBD2
TGTGCCACCAGCAGAGGTACAGGACTAGCGGGAGTTAATGAGCAGTTCTTC
CATSRGTGLAGVNEQFF
>17|-|TRBJ2-1|TRBV4-2|-
TGTGCCAGCAGCCAAGATGTAACCAGTGCTGCAGGCAATGAGCAGTTCTTC
CASSQDVTSAAGNEQFF
>14|-|TRBJ2-7|TRBV25-1|TRBD2
TGTGCCAGCAGTGACCCGCGCGGGAGTTACGAGCAGTACTTC
CASSDPRGSYEQYF
>13|-|TRBJ2-5|TRBV19|-
TGTGCCAGTAGCCAGACGTTCCTAGAGACCCAGTACTTC
CASSQTFLETQYF
>15|once|TRBJ1-5|TRBV7-2|-
TGTGCCAGCAGCTTCCGGAGTGGAGGCAATCAGCCCCAGCATTTT
CASSFRSGGNQPQHF
>14|many|TRBJ2-7|TRBV7-9|-
TGTGCCAGCAGCTTACCGATGGGAAGGGACGAGCAGTACTTC
CASSLPMGRDEQYF
>15|-|TRBJ2-5|TRBV5-1|TRBD2
TGCGCCAGCAGTTGGGGGGGTAGCCCCCAAGAGACCCAGTACTTC
CASSWGGSPQETQYF
>15|-|TRBJ1-3|TRBV30|-
TGTGCCTGGAGTGTACAAGGGGGGGCTGCGAACACCATATATTTT
CAWSVQGGAANTIYF
>14|-|TRBJ1-1|TRBV28|-
TGTGCCAGCAGTTTCATGGACAGGAACACTGAAGCTTTCTTT
CASSFMDRNTEAFF
>16|once|TRBJ2-7|TRBV28|TRBD1
TGTGCCAGCAGTACTCACGGGACAGGGAGCATCTACGAGCAGTACTTC
CASSTHGTGSIYEQYF
>16|-|TRBJ1-6|TRBV6-6|-
TGTGCCAGCAGTCCTTACAGGAGCTCCTATAATTCACCCCTCCACTTT
CASSPYRSSYNSPLHF
>14|-|TRBJ2-3|TRBV29-1|-
TGCAGCGTTGAGACAGCCCCTGGGACAGATACGCAGTATTTT
CSVETAPGTDTQYF
>17|-|TRBJ2-1|TRBV30|TRBD2
TGTGCCTGGAGTGTTAGACTAGCGGGGGGGCCGGGTAATGAGCAGTTCTTC
CAWSVRLAGGPGNEQFF
>15|-|TRBJ1-6|TRBV5-4|-
TGTGCCAGCAGCCTAGATGGACCCTATAATTCACCCCTCCACTTT
CASSLDGPYNSPLHF
>14|once|TRBJ2-7|TRBV5-1|-
TGCGCCAGCAGCTGGGCGGGTGGCTCCTACGAGCAGTACTTC
CASSWAGGSYEQYF
>17|-|TRBJ2-7|TRBV27|TRBD2
TGTGCCAGCTCGAGCGGACGGCGGGGGGGCATCGCCTACGAGCAGTACTTC
CASSSGRRGGIAYEQYF
>13|-|TRBJ1-1|TRBV29-1|-
TGCAGCGTTGATGGGGGGTTTGGCACTGAAGCTTTCTTT
CSVDGGFGTEAFF
>12|few|TRBJ2-2|TRBV7-3|-
TGTGCCAGCAGCTTTAACACCGGGGAGCTGTTTTTT
CASSFNTGELFF
>12|-|TRBJ1-2|TRBV6-5|-
TGTGCCAGCCGACAGATCCTCGGAGGCTACACCTTC
CASRQILGGYTF
>11|-|TRBJ2-7|TRBV29-1|-
TGCAGCGTAGTACAAGTTTCCGAGCAGTACTTC
CSVVQVSEQYF
>14|-|TRBJ1-5|TRBV7-2|-
TGTGCCAGCAGCTTAGTATCCGCAGATCAGCCCCAGCATTTT
CASSLVSADQPQHF
>17|-|TRBJ2-7|TRBV4-1|TRBD2
TGCGCCAGCAGCAGTACTAGCGGGGGTACGAACTCCTACGAGCAGTACTTC
CASSSTSGGTNSYEQYF
>15|few|TRBJ1-6|TRBV5-1|-
TGCGCCAGCAGCTTGGAGGGGAATCCAAATTCACCCCTCCACTTT
CASSLEGNPNSPLHF
>15|-|TRBJ1-2|TRBV4-1|-
TGCGCCAGCAGCCAAGATCGAACGGGGAACTATGGCTACACCTTC
CASSQDRTGNYGYTF
>18|-|TRBJ1-6|TRBV4-3|TRBD1
TGCGCCAGCAGCCACAACACAGGGGGCATGACCTATAATTCACCCCTCCACTTT
CASSHNTGGMTYNSPLHF
>14|-|TRBJ2-2|TRBV6-5|TRBD1
TGTGCCAGCCGAAGGACAGGAAACACCGGGGAGCTGTTTTTT
CASRRTGNTGELFF
>19|-|TRBJ2-5|TRBV28|-
TGTGCCAGCAGTTTATCAGCTTCGGACAGTGGGGGGTTCCAAGAGACCCAGTACTTC
CASSLSASDSGGFQETQYF
>15|-|TRBJ1-5|TRBV6-6|-
TGTGCCAGCAGGGAAAGGGGGAGGAGCAATCAGCCCCAGCATTTT
CASRERGRSNQPQHF
>12|-|TRBJ2-7|TRBV27|-
TGTGCCAGCAGTTTGAAAGGACGCGAGCAGTACTTC
CASSLKGREQYF
>15|-|TRBJ2-7|TRBV28|TRBD1
TGTGCCAGCAGTAAGTGGACAGGGGGCTTCTACGAGCAGTACTTC
CASSKWTGGFYEQYF
>16|-|TRBJ2-1|TRBV7-2|TRBD2
TGTGCCAGCAGCTCCGTAGCGGGAGGTCTCTACAATGAGCAGTTCTTC
CASSSVAGGLYNEQFF
>17|-|TRBJ2-2|TRBV4-3|TRBD2
TGCGCCAGCAGCCAAGAACTAGCGGGAGGGTCCACCGGGGAGCTGTTTTTT
CASSQELAGGSTGELFF
>17|-|TRBJ1-6|TRBV5-8|TRBD1
TGTGCCAGCAGCCCCAGGGGGCTTTCAGGGGTGTTTTCACCCCTCCACTTT
CASSPRGLSGVFSPLHF
>17|-|TRBJ2-1|TRBV12-5|-
TGTGCTAGTGGTTTGGTTCCCCCTAAGGGTCCCTTTATTCCCTTGGTCTTC
CASGLVPPKGPFIPLVF
>13|-|TRBJ2-7|TRBV6-5|-
TGTGCCAGCACGAGGGCCGGTTCCTACGAGCAGTACTTC
CASTRAGSYEQYF
>18|-|TRBJ1-3|TRBV9|TRBD1
TGTGCCAGCAGCGTAACTGTCGACAGGGGCGACTCTGGAAACACCATATATTTT
CASSVTVDRGDSGNTIYF
>13|-|TRBJ1-2|TRBV28|-
TGTGCCAGCAGTTTTGTAAGGGGCTATGGCTACACCTTC
CASSFVRGYGYTF
>13|-|TRBJ2-5|TRBV18|-
TGTGCCAGCTCACCCAGGGATGGAGAGACCCAGTACTTC
CASSPRDGETQYF
>16|-|TRBJ1-2|TRBV5-6|-
TGTGCCAGCAGCCCCTTAAAGGGGACGGGCCCCGAGGGCTACACCTTC
CASSPLKGTGPEGYTF
>13|-|TRBJ2-4|TRBV2|-
TGTGCCAGCAATGAGGTAGCCAAAAACATTCAGTACTTC
CASNEVAKNIQYF
>12|-|TRBJ2-2|TRBV10-3|-
TGTGCCACCGGACAGAACACCGGGGAGCTGTTTTTT
CATGQNTGELFF
>15|-|TRBJ1-1|TRBV5-1|-
TGCGCCAGCAGCTTGGCCGCGCAGGGAGGCACTGAAGCTTTCTTT
CASSLAAQGGTEAFF
>17|-|TRBJ2-5|TRBV2|TRBD2
TGTGCCAGCAGTGTGTATGTTAGCGGGGGTTTTGGAGAGACCCAGTACTTC
CASSVYVSGGFGETQYF
>14|once|TRBJ2-1|TRBV7-9|-
TGTGCCAGCAGCTTCGGGACGGACTGGTTGGCGCAGTTCTTC
CASSFGTDWLAQFF
>10|-|TRBJ1-1|TRBV29-1|-
TGCAGCGTTGATTTTCTGGGGGCATTCTTT
CSVDFLGAFF
>16|-|TRBJ2-1|TRBV11-3|TRBD1
TGTGCCAGCAGCTTCTCCGGGACAGCTTCCTACAATGAGCAGTTCTTC
CASSFSGTASYNEQFF
>12|-|TRBJ2-5|TRBV29-1|-
TGCAGCGTTGAAGGGAGGGGAGAGACCCAGTACTTC
CSVEGRGETQYF
>17|-|TRBJ2-7|TRBV7-2|TRBD2
TGTGCCAGCAGCTTGGCCTCAACTAGCGGGGGCCTCTACGAGCAGTACTTC
CASSLASTSGGLYEQYF
>15|-|TRBJ1-4|TRBV30|TRBD1
TGTGCCTGGAGTGTACCACAGGGGCAAGGTGAAAAACTGTTTTTT
CAWSVPQGQGEKLFF
>16|-|TRBJ1-1|TRBV5-6|-
TGTGCCAGCAGCTCCTCTAGGTCAAGAGGGTACACTGAAGCTTTCTTT
CASSSSRSRGYTEAFF
>14|-|TRBJ2-7|TRBV5-4|TRBD2
TGTGCCAGCAGCTTGGAGGGACTAACCTACGAGCAGTACTTC
CASSLEGLTYEQYF
>15|-|TRBJ2-3|TRBV5-1|-
TGCGCCAGCAGCCGGGCACTAGCAGGCACAGATACGCAGTATTTT
CASSRALAGTDTQYF
>13|-|TRBJ2-3|TRBV10-2|-
TGCGCCAGCATTGGGGGGCGCACAGATACGCAGTATTTT
CASIGGRTDTQYF
>15|few|TRBJ1-5|TRBV28|-
TGTGCCAGCAGTTTGAGCCAACCCAGGAATCAGCCCCAGCATTTT
CASSLSQPRNQPQHF
>14|-|TRBJ2-7|TRBV29-1|TRBD2
TGCAGCGTTGGAGGACTAGCCAAACAATACGAGCAGTACTTC
CSVGGLAKQYEQYF
>15|-|TRBJ1-4|TRBV25-1|TRBD1
TGTGCCAGCAGTGAAGCGGGCAGGGGGGGTGAAAAACTGTTTTTT
CASSEAGRGGEKLFF
>14|-|TRBJ2-1|TRBV6-5|TRBD2
TGTGCCAGCAGTTACGAGCGGGATACCCCTTGGGAGTTCTTC
CASSYERDTPWEFF
>15|-|TRBJ2-7|TRBV30|-
TGTGCCTGGAGTCGGGGAGGACTGGGGTGGGACGAGCAGTACTTC
CAWSRGGLGWDEQYF